The 15 T cell receptor beta chains below were found in one sample sequenced in a study of T-cell reconstitution after alpha-beta-depleted transplantation in children. Unique molecular identifiers were incorporated when the TCRbeta library was constructed. TCRdb itself ran the PCR reads through MiXCR, one entry per CDR3 protein. Altogether about 410,000 distinct CDR3 sequences are present, around 20% being singletons, with the ten largest covering 3.8%. The material was PBMCs from the stem cell graft donor, obtained from the stem cell graft. The receptors originated from a human donor who donated a stem cell graft to a child with acute myeloid leukemia.

The CDR3 coding sequence is TGTGCCACCAGCAGGCATAGGGGGGAGGGCCCAGGAGATACGCAGTATTTT. Translated: CATSRHRGEGPGDTQYF. This chain uses TRBV15 with TRBJ2-3; the D gene is possibly TRBD2 (7 bases). CDR1 is LNHNV and CDR2 is YYDKDF in the germline V gene (reference sequence). The CDR3 is 17 amino acids. V lost 3 bases and J lost 5, with 21 bases in between.

This clonotype was recorded at least ten times. This sequence joins TRBV12-3 or TRBV12-4 and TRBJ2-5; 7 nucleotides match TRBD1. This CDR3 has 14 residues. J gave up 1 base and V 3 bases, and 2 bases lay outside the gene matches. The CDR3 DNA sequence: TGTGCCAGCAGTTTGGGACAGCCCCAAGAGACCCAGTACTTC. This codes for CASSLGQPQETQYF.

This chain links TRBV29-1 with TRBJ1-2; TRBD1 is a possible D gene (6 bases). Trimming stripped 4 bases from V and 4 bases from J, with 19 bases between. Germline V gives CDR1 SQVTM, CDR2 ANQGSEA. The CDR3 has 15 residues. The CDR3 sequence is CSVGPGGAGGYGYTF. As DNA, the CDR3 is TGCAGCGTTGGCCCGGGGGGGGCTGGGGGCTATGGCTACACCTTC.

This clonotype was seen ten or more times. The CDR3 loop reads CASARTSYEQYF. The CDR3 nucleotides read TGTGCCAGCGCGCGGACGTCCTACGAGCAGTACTTC. The V gene is TRBV6-5, the J gene TRBJ2-7; unclear D gene. The CDR3 runs 12 residues. Trimming stripped 8 bases from V and 1 base from J, with 9 bases between. CDR1 is MNHEY and CDR2 is SVGAGI in the germline V gene.

This clonotype was counted only a few times. This chain uses TRBV4-1 with TRBJ1-1, with 8 bases matching TRBD1. The CDR3 length is 16 residues. J was trimmed by 0 bases and V by 3 bases; bases with no gene match: 6. Germline lookup yields CDR1 MGHRA and CDR2 YSYEKL. The CDR3 bases are TGCGCCAGCAGCCATGCACGGGACAGGATGAACACTGAAGCTTTCTTT. Protein sequence: CASSHARDRMNTEAFF.

The J gene is TRBJ2-3, the V gene TRBV5-1, with TRBD1 as a possible D gene (5 bases). Per the germline V gene, CDR1 is SGHRS and CDR2 is YFSETQ. V dropped 2 bases and J dropped 1 base, with 11 bases sitting between them. The CDR3 is 15 residues long. The CDR3 is CASSLQVTGTDTQYF. The CDR3 bases are TGCGCCAGCAGCTTACAGGTTACCGGCACAGATACGCAGTATTTT.

This sequence joins TRBV5-1 and TRBJ2-1; the match to TRBD2 covers 11 bases. Trimming cost V 1 base and J 1 base; bases outside gene matches: 7. Germline lookup yields CDR1 SGHRS and CDR2 YFSETQ. There are 18 residues in the CDR3. The CDR3 sequence is CASSLTSGSRGSYNEQFF. The CDR3 DNA reads as TGCGCCAGCAGCTTGACTAGCGGGAGTCGGGGATCCTACAATGAGCAGTTCTTC.

The V call is TRBV20-1, the J call TRBJ2-1; 12 positions agree with TRBD2. The CDR3 runs 15 residues. The germline CDR1 and CDR2 sequences are DFQATT and SNEGSKA (reference sequence). V lost 6 bases, J lost 4 bases, and 7 bases stayed unmatched. CDR3 DNA: TGCAGTGCCTCATCGGGACTAGCGGGTTACAATGAGCAGTTCTTC. Encoded protein: CSASSGLAGYNEQFF.

The CDR3 loop reads CASSIDRVGEKLFF. CDR3 DNA sequence: TGCGCCAGCAGCATTGACAGGGTCGGGGAAAAACTGTTTTTT. The rearrangement joins TRBV5-1 to TRBJ1-4; 7 bases line up with TRBD1. The CDR3 runs to 14 residues. The germline CDR1 and CDR2 sequences are SGHRS and YFSETQ. The V and J ends lost 4 bases and 8 bases, in that order; junction bases with no gene match: 8.

This clonotype was seen a handful of times. The chain recombines TRBV20-1 with TRBJ2-7; 11 bases fit TRBD2. V lost 0 bases and J lost 4; bases outside the gene matches: 5. This CDR3 has 15 amino acids. Germline V lookup: CDR1 DFQATT, CDR2 SNEGSKA (reference sequence). The chain's CDR3 is CSARDRRLAGYEQYF. The CDR3 coding sequence is TGCAGTGCTAGAGATAGGAGACTAGCGGGGTACGAGCAGTACTTC.

This clonotype was seen many times. The chain carries TRBV27 and TRBJ2-7; 7 bases fit TRBD2. The CDR3 covers 16 residues. V lost 0 bases, J lost 0 bases, and 5 bases stayed unmatched. In germline, CDR1 is MNHEY, CDR2 SMNVEV (reference sequence). CDR3 coding DNA: TGTGCCAGCAGTTTATCACTAGCGCTCACCTCCTACGAGCAGTACTTC. Protein: CASSLSLALTSYEQYF.

This clonotype has just a few counts. The chain employs TRBV11-2 and TRBJ2-1, with 10 bases that match TRBD2. V trimming: 1 base; J trimming: 9 bases; junction bases outside the gene matches: 6. Germline lookup yields CDR1 SGHAT and CDR2 FQNNGV. The CDR3 is made up of 15 amino acids. The CDR3 is CASSLGRGTSVEQFF. As DNA, the CDR3 is TGTGCCAGCAGCTTAGGCCGTGGGACTAGCGTTGAGCAGTTCTTC.

In its sample, this clonotype was seen a few times. This chain connects TRBV7-2 to TRBJ2-1; 7 bases are a match to TRBD2. Per germline, CDR1 SGHTA and CDR2 FQGNSA. The CDR3 has 14 residues. V shed 3 bases, J shed 6 bases, and the junction held 5 bases outside the gene matches. The CDR3 sequence: CASSLVWGGNEQFF. The DNA of the CDR3 is TGTGCCAGCAGCTTGGTTTGGGGGGGCAATGAGCAGTTCTTC.

The chain joins TRBV20-1 to TRBJ2-3, with 8 bases fitting TRBD2. Germline V gene lookup returns CDR1 DFQATT and CDR2 SNEGSKA (reference sequence). This CDR3 comprises 14 residues. J lost 5 bases, V lost 5 bases, and 9 bases had no gene match. The CDR3 protein is CSAQTGREEDTQYF. In DNA form, the CDR3 reads TGCAGTGCTCAAACGGGGCGGGAGGAAGATACGCAGTATTTT.

V gene TRBV7-9 combines with J gene TRBJ2-5, with 8 bases identical to TRBD1. V was clipped by 0 bases and J by 5 bases; unmatched bases: 5. Germline-derived CDR1 and CDR2 are SEHNR and FQNEAQ (reference sequence). The CDR3 has 15 residues. The chain's CDR3 is CASSLARQGLETQYF. The CDR3 region has the DNA TGTGCCAGCAGCTTAGCGCGACAGGGGCTGGAGACCCAGTACTTC.